This T cell receptor beta chain was captured by sequencing in a study of response to subunit inactivated influenza vaccine. The CDR3 is 14 amino acids. The germline V and J ends were trimmed by 1 base and 0 bases, with 7 bases remaining between them. Germline V gives CDR1 LGHDT, CDR2 YNNKEL (reference sequence). Study-wide results and limits: That few new T cells are recruited by each seasonal influenza vaccination was the authors' suggestion.

TCRdb independently ran MiXCR on the RT-PCR reads; one entry per CDR3 protein. The data contain hundreds of thousands of distinct CDR3 sequences, approximately 14% of them seen just once; the ten biggest clones take up around 10%. Many counts were recorded for this clonotype. The antigen is not known. The origin of this receptor is a man aged 50 to 60 who received an inactivated influenza vaccine. The chain has TRBV3-1 and TRBJ2-7; D remains unclear. The input for sequencing was PBMCs from blood, taken 12 days after vaccination. CDR3 in amino acids: CASSQAVTSYEQYF. The CDR3 nucleotides read TGTGCCAGCAGCCAAGCGGTCACCTCCTACGAGCAGTACTTC.